This T cell receptor (beta chain) was captured in a study of blood T cells in healthy people across ages. General study points: It was found that TCR beta diversity correlated strongly with the percentage of naive T cells.

Sample-barcoded 5' priming and a J-beta primer mix drove a second PCR of roughly 6 to 12 cycles. TCRdb used MiXCR to reprocess the 5' RACE reads, holding one entry per CDR3 protein. The table includes roughly 800,000 distinct CDR3 sequences, roughly 24% detected once. Details on this clonotype: Its antigen remains unknown.

Staff drew 8 to 10 milliliters of peripheral blood from each donor. The same sample was also used in a study of T cells of mothers and their children. That publication notes: Five to seven children and their three healthy Caucasian mothers were the donors. From each mother came over 8 million TCR beta CDR3 reads, and from each child came 3 million to 3.5 million.

Sample: blood. This clonotype was obtained from a boy aged 5 to 17 in good health.

CDR3 in DNA: TGTGCCAGCAGCCAAGGCGAAGGACAGAACTATGGCTACACCTTC. Residues: CASSQGEGQNYGYTF. The V and J genes are TRBV4-2 and TRBJ1-2; D perhaps matches TRBD1 (6 bases). V lost 1 base to trimming and J lost 2 bases, with 11 bases between them. This CDR3 contains 15 residues. Germline CDR1 LGHNA, CDR2 YNFKEQ.